This is a list of T cell receptor beta chains from one sample in a study of blood T cell repertoires in COVID-19. The data were produced by immunoSEQ multiplex PCR, yet TCRdb's version contains in-frame clones alone and is incomplete. The profile covers 180,000 or so clones, with around 86% appearing a single time and 0.99% taken by the ten largest. Sequenced input: peripheral blood. These receptors all come from a young man with acute or convalescent COVID-19. CDR3s include the opening cysteine and the closing phenylalanine or tryptophan. The D gene is left open where the match is weak. Clone size is not always given. Where it is, it says once, few, many or a class for expanded clones.

CDR3aa	CDR3nt	v_gene	j_gene	abundance	d_gene
CATSSRRGSGANVLTF	TGTGCCACCAGCAGCAGAAGAGGCTCTGGGGCCAACGTCCTGACTTTC	TRBV15	TRBJ2-6	NA	NA
CASSLREGTRRTDTQYF	TGTGCCAGCAGCTTAAGGGAGGGGACTAGGCGGACAGATACGCAGTATTTT	TRBV7-7	TRBJ2-3	NA	TRBD2
CASSSRLARETQYF	TGTGCCAGCAGTTCAAGACTAGCTAGGGAGACCCAGTACTTC	TRBV27	TRBJ2-5	once	TRBD2
CASSPDRALNQPQHF	TGTGCCAGCAGCCCTGACAGGGCCCTAAATCAGCCCCAGCATTTT	TRBV4-2	TRBJ1-5	NA	TRBD1
CASSPRQVTGELFF	TGTGCCAGCTCACCTCGGCAGGTCACCGGGGAGCTGTTTTTT	TRBV18	TRBJ2-2	once	NA
CASSCLDRGSEQYF	TGTGCCAGCAGCTGTCTAGATAGAGGCAGCGAGCAGTACTTC	TRBV11-3	TRBJ2-7	few	NA
CASSERRNQPQHF	TGTGCCAGCAGCGAGAGGAGAAATCAGCCCCAGCATTTT	TRBV7-2	TRBJ1-5	NA	NA
CASGPQGATNEKLFF	TGTGCCAGCGGGCCACAGGGGGCGACTAATGAAAAACTGTTTTTT	TRBV28	TRBJ1-4	NA	TRBD1
CASSSGMGNQPQHF	TGCGCCAGCAGTTCAGGGATGGGCAATCAGCCCCAGCATTTT	TRBV5-1	TRBJ1-5	once	NA
CASSLGDRDAGELFF	TGCGCCAGCAGCTTGGGGGACAGGGATGCCGGGGAGCTGTTTTTT	TRBV5-1	TRBJ2-2	NA	TRBD1
CSVVAGSYMNTEAFF	TGCAGCGTTGTAGCAGGGTCTTACATGAACACTGAAGCTTTCTTT	TRBV29-1	TRBJ1-1	NA	NA
CASQRPGGYNYGYTF	TGTGCCAGCCAACGTCCCGGGGGGTACAATTATGGCTACACCTTC	TRBV6-6	TRBJ1-2	NA	NA
CASSVGSDRGVGYTF	TGTGCCAGCAGCGTAGGTTCCGACAGGGGGGTTGGCTACACCTTC	TRBV9	TRBJ1-2	NA	TRBD1
CATSRAGGPSDTQYF	TGTGCCACCAGCAGAGCGGGGGGGCCCTCAGATACGCAGTATTTT	TRBV15	TRBJ2-3	once	TRBD2
CATQGNTEAFF	TGTGCCACCCAGGGGAACACTGAAGCTTTCTTT	TRBV25-1	TRBJ1-1	NA	NA
CSAQRQGRIDTQYF	TGCAGCGCCCAGCGACAGGGAAGGATAGATACGCAGTATTTT	TRBV29-1	TRBJ2-3	NA	TRBD1
CASSGGLTSYNEQFF	TGTGCCAGCAGCGGCGGACTGACCTCCTACAATGAGCAGTTCTTC	TRBV5-5	TRBJ2-1	NA	NA
CASSLAGGGRTEAFF	TGTGCCAGCAGCTTGGCCGGCGGGGGGCGAACTGAAGCTTTCTTT	TRBV5-6	TRBJ1-1	few	NA
CASSLTEQGNSPLHF	TGTGCCAGCAGCTTAACCGAACAGGGAAATTCACCCCTCCACTTT	TRBV7-3	TRBJ1-6	NA	NA
CASSQLPGVRGYTF	TGTGCCAGCAGCCAACTACCAGGCGTTCGTGGCTACACCTTC	TRBV14	TRBJ1-2	NA	NA
CSSRTGGDTGELFF	TGCAGCTCCCGGACAGGGGGCGACACCGGGGAGCTGTTTTTT	TRBV29-1	TRBJ2-2	NA	TRBD1
CASSYSASSYNEQFF	TGTGCCAGCAGTTACTCTGCCAGCTCCTACAATGAGCAGTTCTTC	TRBV6-5	TRBJ2-1	NA	NA
CASSPGTQNTEAFF	TGTGCCAGTAGTCCCGGGACACAGAACACTGAAGCTTTCTTT	TRBV19	TRBJ1-1	NA	NA
CASSLYAGGTGNTIYF	TGTGCCAGCAGTTTATATGCGGGGGGGACTGGAAACACCATATATTTT	TRBV28	TRBJ1-3	NA	NA
CASSTGGQGATNYGYTF	TGCGCCAGCAGCACTGGGGGACAGGGGGCCACTAACTATGGCTACACCTTC	TRBV5-1	TRBJ1-2	NA	TRBD1
CAISLGQFYEQYF	TGTGCCATCAGCCTGGGACAGTTCTACGAGCAGTACTTC	TRBV10-3	TRBJ2-7	NA	TRBD1
CASSQGDGLAVDTQYF	TGCGCCAGCAGCCAAGGGGATGGACTAGCGGTAGATACGCAGTATTTT	TRBV4-1	TRBJ2-3	NA	TRBD2
CASSRREMPSEQYF	TGTGCCAGCAGCCGCAGGGAAATGCCTTCCGAGCAGTACTTC	TRBV7-8	TRBJ2-7	NA	NA
CASSRTISGNTIYF	TGTGCCAGCAGCCGAACTATCTCTGGAAACACCATATATTTT	TRBV3-1/TRBV3-2	TRBJ1-3	few	NA
CASSEGQPSTLHF	TGCGCCAGCAGCGAGGGACAGCCCAGTACCCTCCACTTT	TRBV5-1	TRBJ1-6	NA	TRBD1
CASSWLGELFF	TGTGCCAGCAGTTGGCTTGGGGAGCTGTTTTTT	TRBV28	TRBJ2-2	NA	NA
CASSQVAGQGSSSRQFF	TGCGCCAGCAGCCAAGTTGCTGGACAGGGGAGTTCTAGTAGGCAGTTCTTC	TRBV4-1	TRBJ2-1	NA	TRBD1
CASIKLGLGSGGETQYF	TGTGCCAGCATAAAATTGGGGTTGGGATCAGGAGGAGAGACCCAGTACTTC	TRBV5-8	TRBJ2-5	NA	NA
CASSPRQFYQETQYF	TGTGCCAGCAGCCCGAGACAGTTCTACCAAGAGACCCAGTACTTC	TRBV7-8	TRBJ2-5	NA	NA
CASSYSRNLNTEAFF	TGTGCCAGCAGTTACTCGAGGAACCTGAACACTGAAGCTTTCTTT	TRBV6-5	TRBJ1-1	NA	NA
CASSQYTGTGGFDEQFF	TGTGCCAGCAGCCAGTACACCGGGACAGGGGGCTTCGATGAGCAGTTCTTC	TRBV4-2	TRBJ2-1	NA	TRBD1
CASSGTLSSSYNEQFF	TGTGCCAGCAGCGGGACACTATCTAGCTCCTACAATGAGCAGTTCTTC	TRBV9	TRBJ2-1	NA	NA
CASSSYPPKTMNTEAFF	TGTGCCAGCAGCTCCTACCCCCCAAAGACAATGAACACTGAAGCTTTCTTT	TRBV7-9	TRBJ1-1	NA	NA
CASSLAPRGDHYNEQFF	TGTGCCAGCAGCTTAGCCCCCCGGGGGGACCACTACAATGAGCAGTTCTTC	TRBV11-2	TRBJ2-1	NA	TRBD2
CATSSPWQGDNQPQHF	TGTGCCACCAGCAGCCCTTGGCAGGGTGACAATCAGCCCCAGCATTTT	TRBV15	TRBJ1-5	NA	NA
CASSGGYRESGANVLTF	TGTGCCAGCAGTGGTGGGTACAGAGAGTCTGGGGCCAACGTCCTGACTTTC	TRBV2	TRBJ2-6	NA	NA
CASLTGSGNQPQHF	TGTGCCAGTCTAACAGGGAGCGGCAATCAGCCCCAGCATTTT	TRBV28	TRBJ1-5	NA	NA
CASSGQVYTEAFF	TGTGCCAGTAGCGGACAGGTATACACTGAAGCTTTCTTT	TRBV19	TRBJ1-1	NA	TRBD1
CASSPDSTDTQYF	TGTGCCAGCAGCCCAGACTCGACAGATACGCAGTATTTT	TRBV5-5	TRBJ2-3	NA	NA
CASSPIAGEDNEQFF	TGTGCCAGCAGCCCTATAGCGGGGGAGGACAATGAGCAGTTCTTC	TRBV7-2	TRBJ2-1	NA	TRBD2
CASCKMAGARLNSPLHF	TGTGCCAGTTGTAAGATGGCAGGGGCCCGCCTTAATTCACCCCTCCACTTT	TRBV19	TRBJ1-6	once	NA
CASSLDGTGGHYGYTF	TGCGCCAGCAGCTTGGACGGGACAGGGGGCCACTATGGCTACACCTTC	TRBV5-1	TRBJ1-2	NA	TRBD1
CASSEGIQAVAKNIQYF	TGTGCCAGCAGTGAAGGCATCCAGGCCGTAGCCAAAAACATTCAGTACTTC	TRBV2	TRBJ2-4	once	NA
CASSPQVRNGYTF	TGTGCCAGCAGTCCGCAGGTACGGAATGGCTACACCTTC	TRBV2	TRBJ1-2	once	NA
CASSRSGNQPQHF	TGTGCCAGCAGTCGGTCGGGGAATCAGCCCCAGCATTTT	TRBV27	TRBJ1-5	NA	NA
CASSPVEVASGGNNEQFF	TGTGCCAGCTCACCCGTGGAGGTGGCTAGCGGGGGAAATAATGAGCAGTTCTTC	TRBV18	TRBJ2-1	NA	TRBD2
CASSRIVGQGREKLFF	TGTGCCAGCAGCCGCATAGTCGGACAGGGGAGGGAAAAACTGTTTTTT	TRBV7-2	TRBJ1-4	NA	TRBD1
CASSGGESTDTQYF	TGCGCCAGCAGCGGCGGGGAATCCACAGATACGCAGTATTTT	TRBV5-1	TRBJ2-3	NA	NA
CACARDSSNSPLHF	TGTGCCTGTGCCCGGGACAGTTCTAATTCACCCCTCCACTTT	TRBV30	TRBJ1-6	NA	TRBD1